Listed below are T cell receptor beta chains from one sample, sequenced in a study of blood T cell repertoires in COVID-19. Assay used: immunoSEQ multiplex PCR; TCRdb lists only in-frame clones, some missing. The sample shows 80,000 to 100,000 clones, roughly 80% of them seen only once. Source material: peripheral blood. These receptors came from a human donor in a cohort sampled during active COVID-19. Each CDR3 is given with its conserved first and last residue. The order of the fields is D gene, J gene, V gene, clone size, CDR3 DNA, CDR3 protein. The D gene is left open where the match is weak. Clone size, where shown, is once, few, many, or a class for clones that have expanded.

>NA|TRBJ2-6|TRBV19|NA
TGTGCCAGTAGTATAGAGGGGGCTTCTGGGGCCAACGTCCTGACTTTC
CASSIEGASGANVLTF
>TRBD1|TRBJ2-1|TRBV7-2|NA
TGTGCCAGCAGTTCCGGGACAGGGGCTTACAATGAGCAGTTCTTC
CASSSGTGAYNEQFF
>TRBD1|TRBJ1-6|TRBV28|many
TGTGCCAGCAGTTTAGGGGGCGGCAGGGGGAATTCACCCCTCCACTTT
CASSLGGGRGNSPLHF
>TRBD2|TRBJ2-2|TRBV30|NA
TGTGCCTGGAAGGGGAGGTTCGGACTAGCGGGGGAGGGATACACCGGGGAGCTGTTTTTT
CAWKGRFGLAGEGYTGELFF
>TRBD2|TRBJ2-1|TRBV19|NA
TGTGCCAGTAGTGTCCTAGCGGGGGAGTCCTACAATGAGCAGTTCTTC
CASSVLAGESYNEQFF
>NA|TRBJ2-1|TRBV28|NA
TGTGCCAGCAGTGGGTCGGGAGAGGCCTACAATGAGCAGTTCTTC
CASSGSGEAYNEQFF
>NA|TRBJ1-1|TRBV15|NA
TGTGCCACCAGCATGGCATTGAACACTGAAGCTTTCTTT
CATSMALNTEAFF
>NA|TRBJ1-2|TRBV3-1/TRBV3-2|NA
TGTGCCAGCAGCCCCCGGGACAAAGCTAACTATGGCTACACCTTC
CASSPRDKANYGYTF
>NA|TRBJ2-6|TRBV5-1|NA
TGCGCCAGCAGCCAAGGACAGACCACTGGGGCCAACGTCCTGACTTTC
CASSQGQTTGANVLTF
>NA|TRBJ1-6|TRBV7-2|NA
TGTGCCAGCAGCGAACAGGGCTACTCACCCCTCCACTTT
CASSEQGYSPLHF
>TRBD1|TRBJ1-6|TRBV10-3|NA
TGTGCCATCAGTGAGGCGGAAGGGGGCGGTTCACCCCTCCACTTT
CAISEAEGGGSPLHF
>NA|TRBJ2-2|TRBV7-2|NA
TGTGCCAGCAGCTCGGCGAGGTCCGGGGAGCTGTTTTTT
CASSSARSGELFF
>TRBD2|TRBJ2-1|TRBV28|NA
TGTGCCAGCAGCTCTTTAGCGGGCAGCTCCTACAATGAGCAGTTCTTC
CASSSLAGSSYNEQFF
>NA|TRBJ2-3|TRBV5-4|NA
TGTGCCAGCAGCCCCCCTGGGGTGGGAGAACTATATTTT
CASSPPGVGELYF
>NA|TRBJ1-2|TRBV27|NA
TGTGCCAGCAGTTCGGGTTACAGGGTGGGTGGCTACACCTTC
CASSSGYRVGGYTF
>TRBD1|TRBJ2-1|TRBV6-2/TRBV6-3|NA
TGTGCCAGCAGTTACTCGAGGGGGCATGAGCAGTTCTTC
CASSYSRGHEQFF
>TRBD2|TRBJ2-3|TRBV4-2|NA
TGTGCCAGCAGCCAAGATTTGTATTCCAGCGGGAACACAGATACGCAGTATTTT
CASSQDLYSSGNTDTQYF
>NA|TRBJ1-3|TRBV15|few
TGTGCCACCAGCAGTTCCTTTACGAGCTCTGGAAACACCATATATTTT
CATSSSFTSSGNTIYF
>NA|TRBJ2-3|TRBV21-1|NA
TGTGCCAGCAGCGCCCGACAGGGACAGGGTCAAATAGTGCTTACAGATACGCAGTATTTT
CASSARQGQGQIVLTDTQYF
>TRBD2|TRBJ2-7|TRBV7-9|NA
TGTGCCAGCAGCTTAGGGGGTCTAGCGGGGATCCACTTC
CASSLGGLAGIHF
>TRBD1|TRBJ1-3|TRBV6-1|NA
TGTGCCAGCAGTGTAAAGGGACAGTTACACTCTGGAAACACCATATATTTT
CASSVKGQLHSGNTIYF
>NA|TRBJ1-4|TRBV10-3|NA
TGTGCCATCAGTGAGTCTCCGGGACATGAAGAAAAACTGTTTTTT
CAISESPGHEEKLFF
>NA|TRBJ1-1|TRBV28|NA
TGTGCCAGCAGTTTATGGGCCCCTCATAACACTGAAGCTTTCTTT
CASSLWAPHNTEAFF
>TRBD1|TRBJ2-7|TRBV6-6|NA
TGTGCCAGCAGTCGTCCGGGACAGGCCCCCTCAAGGAGGTCCTACGAGCAGTACTTC
CASSRPGQAPSRRSYEQYF
>TRBD1|TRBJ1-5|TRBV19|NA
TGTGCCAGTACTGATCTGACAGGGGGTGTTCAGCCCCAGCATTTT
CASTDLTGGVQPQHF
>NA|TRBJ2-7|TRBV7-9|few
TGTGCCAGCAGCTTGGGGGCCACCTCCTACGAGCAGTACTTC
CASSLGATSYEQYF
>NA|TRBJ1-1|TRBV6-5|NA
TGTGCCAGCACGTCTGGCAGGGGGAACACTGAAGCTTTCTTT
CASTSGRGNTEAFF
>NA|TRBJ1-3|TRBV5-6|NA
TGTGCCAGCAGCCAACTCTCGAACACCATATATTTT
CASSQLSNTIYF
>NA|TRBJ1-1|TRBV6-1|NA
TGTGCCAGCAGTGAAGCGCAGGGGAACAAGATGAAAGCTTTCTTT
CASSEAQGNKMKAFF
>TRBD1|TRBJ2-3|TRBV10-3|NA
TGTGCCACCGCGCTTACAGGGGCTTCCACAGATACGCAGTATTTT
CATALTGASTDTQYF
>NA|TRBJ2-6|TRBV7-3|few
TGTGCCAGCAGCTTAAATGGGGGGGCATCCAACGTCCTGACTTTC
CASSLNGGASNVLTF
>NA|TRBJ2-7|TRBV12-3/TRBV12-4|NA
TGTGCCAGCAGTTTCGGTCAGGGCTACGAGCAGTACTTC
CASSFGQGYEQYF
>NA|TRBJ2-1|TRBV24-1|once
TGTGCCACCAGTGATCCCTCGGACAGAACGGGGCAGTTCTTC
CATSDPSDRTGQFF
>TRBD2|TRBJ2-7|TRBV6-2/TRBV6-3|NA
TGTGCCAGCAGGCCTAGCGGGACTGTAGGAATGAGCTCCTACGAGCAGTACTTC
CASRPSGTVGMSSYEQYF
>NA|TRBJ1-5|TRBV6-1|few
TGTGCCAGCAGTGAATCGGCGGGGGGCGGTCAGCCCCAGCATTTT
CASSESAGGGQPQHF
>NA|TRBJ2-5|TRBV5-1|NA
TGCGCCAGCAGCTTGCTTACTGCCCAAGAGACCCAGTACTTC
CASSLLTAQETQYF
>TRBD1|TRBJ2-5|TRBV28|NA
TGTGCCAGCTTCGGGACAGGGGGTTTGGAGACCCAGTACTTC
CASFGTGGLETQYF
>NA|TRBJ2-5|TRBV28|NA
TGTGCCAGCAGCCAATCTACAGGGAAAGGCCAAGAGACCCAGTACTTC
CASSQSTGKGQETQYF
>TRBD2|TRBJ2-3|TRBV24-1|NA
TGTGCCACCAGTGGGGGAGCGGGGGGGCCTTTAGATACGCAGTATTTT
CATSGGAGGPLDTQYF
>TRBD1|TRBJ1-4|TRBV19|NA
TGTGCCAGTACCCCAGGGGGGACAGGGGACGAAAAACTGTTTTTT
CASTPGGTGDEKLFF
>NA|TRBJ1-2|TRBV28|NA
TGTGCCTCAAAACAGGGACCCGCGGGCTATGGCTACACCTTC
CASKQGPAGYGYTF
>NA|TRBJ1-2|TRBV28|NA
TGTGCCAGCAGCCAAGGGGGATCAAAATATATTTCTGATGGCTACACCTTC
CASSQGGSKYISDGYTF
>NA|TRBJ1-3|TRBV6-5|NA
TGTGCCAGCAGCCCGCAGCGTCCCGCTGGAAACACCATATATTTT
CASSPQRPAGNTIYF
>TRBD1|TRBJ2-7|TRBV7-9|few
TGTGCCAGCAGCCAGTCCGGGCGCGGACAGGGGGCAGGGGAGCAGTACTTC
CASSQSGRGQGAGEQYF
>NA|TRBJ1-1|TRBV6-5|once
TGTGCCAGCAGTTACTCGAGGCTCACTGAAGCTTTCTTT
CASSYSRLTEAFF
>NA|TRBJ1-1|TRBV18|NA
TGTGCCAGCTCACCGAATGACAGGAACACTGAAGCTTTCTTT
CASSPNDRNTEAFF
>TRBD2|TRBJ2-1|TRBV9|NA
TGTGCCAGCAGCGTAGGCGGACTAGCGGGGAGAAATGAGCAGTTCTTC
CASSVGGLAGRNEQFF
>TRBD2|TRBJ2-3|TRBV7-8|NA
TGTGCCAGCAGCTTAGGGGCTAGCGGGAGCACAGATACGCAGTATTTT
CASSLGASGSTDTQYF
>TRBD2|TRBJ2-3|TRBV5-1|once
TGCGCCACCGGACTAGCGGGGGGGGTCACAGATACGCAGTATTTT
CATGLAGGVTDTQYF
>NA|TRBJ2-1|TRBV11-3|NA
TGTGCCAGCAGCTTGAGTAGGGGTTACAATGAGCAGTTCTTC
CASSLSRGYNEQFF
>NA|TRBJ2-7|TRBV6-6|many
TGTGCCAGCAGTCGAGAGACAGGTTCCGTGTACGAGCAGTACTTC
CASSRETGSVYEQYF
>NA|TRBJ1-5|TRBV5-1|NA
TGCGCCAGCAGCTTGGGGGGCAGCAATCAGCCCCAGCATTTT
CASSLGGSNQPQHF
>TRBD1|TRBJ1-1|TRBV28|NA
TGTGCCAGCAGGCAACAGGGGGCTTTAGGGGAAGCTTTCTTT
CASRQQGALGEAFF
>NA|TRBJ1-2|TRBV18|many
TGTGCCAGCTCACCGAGAATGGGGGAGGAAAATACAGTGGCTGGCTACACCTTC
CASSPRMGEENTVAGYTF
>TRBD2|TRBJ2-3|TRBV27|NA
TGTGCCAGCAGTTTACGGGGACCCCAGCGGGGGAGCACAGATACGCAGTATTTT
CASSLRGPQRGSTDTQYF